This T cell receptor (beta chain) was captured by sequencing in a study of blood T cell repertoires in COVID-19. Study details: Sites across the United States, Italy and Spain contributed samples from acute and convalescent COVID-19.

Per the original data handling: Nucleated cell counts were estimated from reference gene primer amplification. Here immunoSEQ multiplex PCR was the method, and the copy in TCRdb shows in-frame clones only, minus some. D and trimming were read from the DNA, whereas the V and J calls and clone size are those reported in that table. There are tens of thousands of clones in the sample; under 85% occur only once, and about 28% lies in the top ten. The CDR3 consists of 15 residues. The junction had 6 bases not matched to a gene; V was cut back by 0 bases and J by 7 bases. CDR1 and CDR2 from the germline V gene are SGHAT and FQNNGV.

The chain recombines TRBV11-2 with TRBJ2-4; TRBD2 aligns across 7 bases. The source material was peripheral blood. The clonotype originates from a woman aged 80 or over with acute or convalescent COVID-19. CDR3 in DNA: TGTGCCAGCAGCTTAGAGGGGGGGGTTTGGAACATTCAGTACTTC. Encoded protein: CASSLEGGVWNIQYF. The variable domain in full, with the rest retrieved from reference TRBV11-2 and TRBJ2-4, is EAGVAQSPRYKIIEKRQSVAFWCNPISGHATLYWYQQILGQGPKLLIQFQNNGVVDDSQLPKDRFSAERLKGVDSTLKIQPAKLEDSAVYLCASSLEGGVWNIQYFGAGTRLSVL.